This entry is about one T cell receptor beta chain. The data stem from a study of blood T cell repertoires in COVID-19. Study in general: COVID-19 samples from acute and convalescent phases originated in the United States, Italy and Spain.

In the source study's methods: Researchers report that nucleated cell counts were estimated from reference gene primer amplification. Clones were read by immunoSEQ multiplex PCR, and TCRdb kept only the in-frame ones, dropping some. For V, J and clone size, that table is used; D and trimming come from the DNA. The sample has a few hundred thousand clones; 84% are singletons. This CDR3 is 15 amino acids long. CDR1 is LGHNA, CDR2 YSLEER, per germline. Trimming at V came to 4 bases and at J to 1 base, leaving 6 bases not matched to a gene. The chain links TRBV4-3 to TRBJ2-5; TRBD2 matches 7 bases. The source of this sequence is a man in his 60s with acute or convalescent COVID-19. The material sequenced was peripheral blood. The CDR3 is CASSLTTSVQETQYF. The DNA of the CDR3 is TGCGCCAGCAGCCTGACTACTAGCGTCCAAGAGACCCAGTACTTC.